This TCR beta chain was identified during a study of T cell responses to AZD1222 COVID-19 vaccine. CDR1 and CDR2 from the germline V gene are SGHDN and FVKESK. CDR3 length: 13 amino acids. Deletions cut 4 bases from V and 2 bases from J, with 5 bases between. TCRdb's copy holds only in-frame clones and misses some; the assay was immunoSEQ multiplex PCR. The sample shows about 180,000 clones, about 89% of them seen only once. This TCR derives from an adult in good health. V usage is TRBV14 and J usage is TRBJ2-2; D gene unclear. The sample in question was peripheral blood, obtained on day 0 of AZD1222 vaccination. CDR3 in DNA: TGTGCCAGCAGCCCTTACAACACCGGGGAGCTGTTTTTT. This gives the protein CASSPYNTGELFF. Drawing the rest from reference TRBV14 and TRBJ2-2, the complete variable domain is EAGVTQFPSHSVIEKGQTVTLRCDPISGHDNLYWYRRVMGKEIKFLLHFVKESKQDESGMPNNRFLAERTGGTYSTLKVQPAELEDSGVYFCASSPYNTGELFFGEGSRLTVL.